Shown below are 21 T cell receptor beta chains from a single sample sequenced in a study of blood T cells in healthy people across ages. It was with a sample-barcoded 5' primer and a J-beta primer mix that a second PCR of roughly 7 to 12 cycles was run. TCRdb reanalysed the 5' RACE reads using MiXCR and keeps one entry per CDR3 protein. Among just under 550,000 distinct CDR3 sequences, around 24% were seen once, and the ten largest hold roughly 9%. This same sample was also taken into another study, of T cells of mothers and their children.

Input material: blood. The receptor source for this set is a boy aged 5-17 years in good health.

The genes are TRBV28 and TRBJ2-1; 8 positions agree with TRBD2. From germline, CDR1 is MDHEN and CDR2 SYDVKM. With V trimmed by 11 bases and J by 7 bases, 16 bases remained unmatched. CDR3 length equals 15 residues. CDR3 nucleotide sequence: TGTGCCGCCTCCAGGGTACTAGCGGAGATGAATGAGCAGTTCTTC. As protein: CAASRVLAEMNEQFF.

A word on this clonotype: One junction end does not reproduce the germline sequence, and a read error may be involved. This chain's CDR3 is CASSSLPGAIQETQHF. CDR3 nucleotide sequence: TGTGCCAGCAGCTCACTTCCTGGGGCGATTCAAGAGACCCAGCACTTC. This sequence joins TRBV7-2 and TRBJ2-1; D perhaps matches TRBD1 (5 bases). Germline V gene lookup returns CDR1 SGHTA and CDR2 FQGNSA. This CDR3 spans 16 amino acids. The variable domain in full, with the rest retrieved from reference TRBV7-2 and TRBJ2-1, is GAGVSQSPSNKVTEKGKDVELRCDPISGHTALYWYRQSLGQGLEFLIYFQGNSAPDKSGLPSDRFSAERTGGSVSTLTIQRTQQEDSAVYLCASSSLPGAIQETQHFGPGTRLTVL.

This clonotype showed up many times. V usage is TRBV12-3 or TRBV12-4 and J usage is TRBJ2-5; 10 bases map to TRBD2. V lost 7 bases to trimming and J lost 4 bases; unmatched junction nucleotides: 3. The CDR3 is 13 residues long. The CDR3 DNA follows: TGTGCCAGCACCCTAGCGGGAGTAGAGACCCAGTACTTC. Translated: CASTLAGVETQYF.

In regard to this clonotype: One junction end does not reproduce the germline sequence, and a read error may be involved. The gene calls are TRBV7-9 and TRBJ1-5; D uncertain. The CDR3 has 15 residues. Germline V gene data show CDR1 as SEHNR and CDR2 as FQNEAQ (reference sequence). For the CDR3, the DNA is TGTGCCAGCAGCTCTACGGAGGCTAGCCATCAGCCCCAGCATTTT. It encodes CASSSTEASHQPQHF.

V is TRBV28 and J is TRBJ2-5, with D maybe TRBD2 (5 bases). The CDR3 is made up of 14 amino acids. V gave up 3 bases and J gave up 4 bases, with 12 bases separating them. CDR1 is MDHEN, CDR2 SYDVKM, per germline. The CDR3 sequence: CASSFAAGGETQYF. The CDR3 DNA sequence: TGTGCCAGCAGTTTTGCGGCGGGCGGAGAGACCCAGTACTTC.

This rearrangement joins TRBV11-2 to TRBJ1-3; no definite D call. This CDR3 is built from 11 residues. Trimming took off 6 bases at V and 8 bases at J, with 8 bases between the two ends. Germline V gives CDR1 SGHAT, CDR2 FQNNGV. Here the CDR3 reads CASSSTDTIYF. The CDR3 bases are TGTGCCAGCAGTTCGACGGACACCATATATTTT.

The chain is built from TRBV5-4 and TRBJ2-2, with D perhaps TRBD1 or TRBD2 (6 bases each). The V gene lost 4 bases and the J gene lost 4 bases, with 11 bases spanning the gap. The CDR3 runs to 14 residues. Germline V lookup: CDR1 SGHNT, CDR2 YYREEE (reference sequence). The CDR3 DNA reads TGTGCCAGCAGCGGGGGGCCCCCCACCGGGGAGCTGTTTTTT. Amino acids: CASSGGPPTGELFF.

CDR3 nucleotide sequence: TGTGCCAGCAAGGGCAGGCACTACGAGCAGTACTTC. Protein sequence: CASKGRHYEQYF. This chain links TRBV28 with TRBJ2-5, with D hard to call. The J call may be incorrect, as the DNA end agrees better with TRBJ2-7. Germline assignment: CDR1 MDHEN and CDR2 SYDVKM. The length of the CDR3 is 12 residues.

This chain joins TRBV4-1 and TRBJ2-5; possibly TRBD2 for D (5 bases). The J call may be wrong; the DNA end is better matched by TRBJ2-1. The CDR3 is made up of 15 amino acids. The germline CDR1 and CDR2 sequences are MGHRA and YSYEKL. The CDR3 DNA is TGCGCCAGCAGCCAAGCGACCGGGGCCTACAATGAGCAGTTCTTC. Its translation: CASSQATGAYNEQFF.

This clonotype was recorded a few times. The chain links TRBV4-1 to TRBJ2-7; TRBD2 matches 14 bases. J lost 6 bases, V lost 0 bases, and 16 bases had no gene match. The CDR3 sequence is 20 residues long. Germline V gives CDR1 MGHRA, CDR2 YSYEKL. CDR3 in DNA: TGCGCCAGCAGCCAAGATAGGGGACTAGCGGGAGCAGGAGGGTCAGCCGAGCAGTACTTC. As protein: CASSQDRGLAGAGGSAEQYF.

The chain combines TRBV4-3 with TRBJ1-5; 9 positions match TRBD1. V shed 4 bases, J shed 1 base, and the junction held 8 bases outside the gene matches. CDR1 and CDR2 (germline): LGHNA, YSLEER. This CDR3 spans 17 amino acids. CDR3 amino acids: CASSLRPGTGSNQPQHF. In DNA form, the CDR3 reads TGCGCCAGCAGCCTCCGACCCGGGACAGGGAGCAATCAGCCCCAGCATTTT.

This clonotype was counted a few times. The chain links TRBV7-8 to TRBJ2-1, with a possible D match to TRBD2 (6 bases). Germline V gene sequence: CDR1 SGHVS, CDR2 FQNEAQ. V lost 5 bases and J 15 bases, leaving 23 bases between the germline ends. The CDR3 extends over 14 amino acids. The CDR3 bases are TGTGCCAGCAGCCCCCTGCCCTCCGGAGGGGAACTGTTCTTC. This codes for CASSPLPSGGELFF.

This clonotype occurred a few times. The chain uses TRBV6-1 and TRBJ2-1; D might be TRBD1 (6 bases). V lost 4 bases and J lost 4, with 23 bases in between. The germline V gene encodes CDR1 MNHNS and CDR2 SASEGT. The CDR3 is 18 residues long. DNA for the CDR3: TGTGCCAGCAGTGGGGGCGTGGGTGTAGCGCAGGGGTACAATGAGCAGTTCTTC. Translation gives CASSGGVGVAQGYNEQFF.

This chain joins TRBV6-5 and TRBJ1-1; D ambiguous. The germline gives CDR1 MNHEY, CDR2 SVGAGI. The CDR3 has 12 amino acids. V lost 2 bases and J lost 5, with 6 bases in between. CDR3 sequence: CASSYTGTEAFF. The CDR3 nucleotides are TGTGCCAGCAGTTACACGGGGACTGAAGCTTTCTTT.

This clonotype has a count of ten or more. The rearrangement uses TRBV5-1 and TRBJ2-5; 7 nucleotides line up with TRBD1. TRBJ2-7 matches the DNA end more closely, so the J call is doubtful. This CDR3 comprises 15 residues. Looked up from germline, CDR1 is SGHRS and CDR2 is YFSETQ. The chain's CDR3 is CASSLSGTAGYEQYF. CDR3 in DNA: TGCGCCAGCAGCTTGTCCGGGACAGCAGGTTACGAGCAGTACTTC.

This clonotype was detected only a few times. Germline and junction disagree at one end, which may indicate a read error. The chain links TRBV7-3 to TRBJ2-5, with D unclear. CDR1 and CDR2 (germline): SGHTA, FQGTGA. The CDR3 is 13 residues long. The CDR3 nucleotides read TGTGCCAGCACCACGAAGGACCAGGAGACCCAGTACTTC. Its translation is CASTTKDQETQYF.

This clonotype was recorded at least ten times. The chain carries TRBV15 and TRBJ2-4; 8 positions agree with TRBD1. The CDR3 covers 14 residues. Unmatched junction bases numbered 1, after V lost 0 bases and J lost 6 bases. Germline V gene data show CDR1 as LNHNV and CDR2 as YYDKDF (reference sequence). CDR3 protein: CATSREGQGNIQYF. The DNA for the CDR3 is TGTGCCACCAGCAGAGAAGGACAGGGAAACATTCAGTACTTC.

This clonotype was seen a handful of times. The rearrangement links TRBV7-2 to TRBJ1-4, with TRBD1 identical over 8 bases. Trimming removed 5 bases from V and 10 bases from J; junction bases left unmatched: 9. CDR3 length equals 14 residues. CDR1 and CDR2 from the germline V gene are SGHTA and FQGNSA. The CDR3 DNA sequence: TGTGCCAGCAGCCCCACCGGGACAGGAGTAAAACTGTTTTTT. Encoded protein: CASSPTGTGVKLFF.

The chain is built from TRBV27 and TRBJ1-5; 7 positions match TRBD1. This CDR3 is built from 12 residues. Germline V gene lookup returns CDR1 MNHEY and CDR2 SMNVEV (reference sequence). Unmatched junction bases numbered 2, after V lost 6 bases and J lost 6 bases. The CDR3 reads CASSTGAQPQHF. CDR3 in DNA: TGTGCCAGCAGCACAGGGGCTCAGCCCCAGCATTTT.

V usage is TRBV25-1 and J usage is TRBJ2-2; D call uncertain. Germline-derived CDR1 and CDR2 are MGHDK and SYGVNS. The CDR3 contains 13 residues. V lost 4 bases and J lost 7, with 10 bases in between. Here the CDR3 DNA reads TGTGCCAGCAGTGCGGGCCATAACGGGGAGCTGTTTTTT. It is translated as CASSAGHNGELFF.

J is TRBJ2-5 and V is TRBV6-2 or TRBV6-3; D is possibly TRBD2 (6 bases). The V gene lost 4 bases and the J gene lost 2 bases, with 17 bases spanning the gap. This CDR3 has 16 residues. Germline assignment: CDR1 MNHEY and CDR2 SVGEGT. For the CDR3, the DNA is TGTGCCAGCAGTTCTTCTAGCGTTTACCTTCAAGAGACCCAGTACTTC. It specifies CASSSSSVYLQETQYF.